Following are 7 T cell receptor beta chains from one sample sequenced in a study of response to subunit inactivated influenza vaccine (dated by TCRdb to the late 2010s). Receptor libraries were prepared by RT-PCR. Sequencing instrument: Illumina HiSeq 2500. TCRdb ran its own pipeline on the public reads, namely fastp trimming at Q25 and MiXCR clone calling, and kept in-frame beta chains. Each record represents a unique CDR3 protein, reported with the most common genes and DNA among its rows. In this sample the table shows hundreds of thousands of distinct CDR3 sequences, around 15% of which occur a single time. Of the sample, approximately 7.6% falls within the top ten clones. The sequencing here drew on PBMCs from blood, taken approximately 15 days before vaccination. These receptors all stem from a man in his fifties or sixties who received an inactivated influenza vaccine. Donor details come from another sample of the same person, matched by shared clones.

The chain employs TRBV5-1 and TRBJ2-7, with D possibly called TRBD1 or TRBD2 (5 bases each). CDR3 length equals 12 residues. The germline V and J ends were trimmed by 5 bases and 5 bases, with 11 bases remaining between them. Looked up from germline, CDR1 is SGHRS and CDR2 is YFSETQ. As DNA, the CDR3 is TGCGCCAGCAGTCCTCGGGGCAACGAGCAGTACTTC. Protein product: CASSPRGNEQYF.

This clonotype was detected a few times. The V call is TRBV12-3 or TRBV12-4, the J call TRBJ2-1; weak D call: TRBD2 (5 bases). The CDR3 extends over 15 amino acids. V was pared by 3 bases and J by 6 bases, with 15 bases between. The CDR3 loop is CASSLGDLGGNEQFF. CDR3 bases: TGTGCCAGCAGTTTGGGTGACCTAGGAGGCAATGAGCAGTTCTTC.

This clonotype appeared a few times. This chain joins TRBV5-6 and TRBJ1-1, with TRBD1 as a possible D gene (6 bases). There are 14 residues in the CDR3. The germline CDR1 and CDR2 sequences are SGHDT and YYEEEE. With 4 bases removed from V and 1 base from J, the gap between germline ends came to 11 bases. CDR3 nucleotide sequence: TGTGCCAGCAGCGTAGGGACAACGAACACTGAAGCTTTCTTT. Translation gives CASSVGTTNTEAFF.

The rearrangement uses TRBV6-1 and TRBJ2-1, with TRBD1 matching 7 bases. The CDR3 runs to 13 residues. V lost 6 bases to trimming and J lost 9 bases; unmatched junction nucleotides: 8. The germline gives CDR1 MNHNS, CDR2 SASEGT. The CDR3 spells CASRRIQGTEQFF. The CDR3 DNA reads as TGTGCCAGCAGGCGGATACAGGGGACTGAGCAGTTCTTC.

Only a few counts were recorded for this clonotype. The V gene is TRBV4-2, the J gene TRBJ2-2; 7 bases match TRBD1. This CDR3 is 17 amino acids long. The germline V gene encodes CDR1 LGHNA and CDR2 YNFKEQ. Trimming removed 3 bases from V and 3 bases from J; junction bases left unmatched: 10. CDR3 sequence: CASSQGLPGQYTGELFF. CDR3 sequence (DNA): TGTGCCAGCAGCCAGGGATTACCGGGACAGTACACCGGGGAGCTGTTTTTT.

This clonotype was detected ten times or more. V usage is TRBV6-2 or TRBV6-3 and J usage is TRBJ1-5; 7 bases are shared with TRBD1. Germline CDR1 is MNHEY and CDR2 is SVGEGT. J was trimmed by 7 bases and V by 6 bases; bases with no gene match: 9. This CDR3 is built from 14 residues. CDR3 bases: TGTGCCAGCAGGCAGACAGGGAATGGACAGCCCCAGCATTTT. Amino acid sequence: CASRQTGNGQPQHF.

This clonotype was recorded many times. V is TRBV20-1 and J is TRBJ2-1; 9 positions agree with TRBD2. This CDR3 region has 14 residues. J lost 9 bases, V lost 3 bases, and 9 bases had no gene match. Germline CDR1 and CDR2: DFQATT and SNEGSKA (reference sequence). The CDR3 region is CSASLASGASEQFF. CDR3 sequence (DNA): TGCAGTGCTAGCTTGGCTAGCGGGGCAAGTGAGCAGTTCTTC.